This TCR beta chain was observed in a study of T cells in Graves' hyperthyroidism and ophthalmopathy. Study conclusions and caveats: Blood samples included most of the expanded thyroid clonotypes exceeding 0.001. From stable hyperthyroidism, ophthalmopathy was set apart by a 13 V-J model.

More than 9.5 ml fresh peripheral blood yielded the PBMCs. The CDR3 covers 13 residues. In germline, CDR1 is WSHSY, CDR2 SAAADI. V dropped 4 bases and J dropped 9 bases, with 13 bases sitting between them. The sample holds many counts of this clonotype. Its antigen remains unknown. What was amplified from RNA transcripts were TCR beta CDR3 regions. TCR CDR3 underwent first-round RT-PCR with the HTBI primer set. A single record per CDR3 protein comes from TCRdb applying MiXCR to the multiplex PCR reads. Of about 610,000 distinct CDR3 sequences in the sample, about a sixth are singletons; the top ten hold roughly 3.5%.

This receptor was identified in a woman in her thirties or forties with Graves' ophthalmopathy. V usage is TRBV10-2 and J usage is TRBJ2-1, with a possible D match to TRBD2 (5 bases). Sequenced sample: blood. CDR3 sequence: CASSGTGPGEQFF. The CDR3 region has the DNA TGCGCCAGCAGTGGGACTGGACCGGGTGAGCAGTTCTTC.